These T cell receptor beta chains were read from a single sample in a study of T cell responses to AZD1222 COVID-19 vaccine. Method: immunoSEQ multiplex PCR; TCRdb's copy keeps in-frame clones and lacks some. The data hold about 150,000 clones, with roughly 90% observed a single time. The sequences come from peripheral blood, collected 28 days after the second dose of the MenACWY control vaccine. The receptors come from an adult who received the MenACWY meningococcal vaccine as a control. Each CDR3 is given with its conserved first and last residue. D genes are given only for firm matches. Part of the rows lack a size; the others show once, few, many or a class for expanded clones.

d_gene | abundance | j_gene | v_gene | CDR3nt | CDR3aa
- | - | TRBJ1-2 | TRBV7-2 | TGTGCCAGCAGCTTAGTCGGGCAGGATGGCTACACCTTC | CASSLVGQDGYTF
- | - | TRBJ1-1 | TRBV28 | TGTGCCAGCAGTCAGGGACGGCTCGGGGGGGCTTTCTTT | CASSQGRLGGAFF
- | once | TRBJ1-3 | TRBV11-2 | TGTGCCAGCAGCTCGAACCTCGCTGGCGGAAACACCATATATTTT | CASSSNLAGGNTIYF
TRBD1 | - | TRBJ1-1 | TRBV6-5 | TGTGCCAGCAGCAACCGGGACAGGGGTACAACTTTCTTT | CASSNRDRGTTFF
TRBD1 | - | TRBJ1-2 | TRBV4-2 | TGTGCCAGCAGCCAAGTGGACAGGGTCTATGGCTACACCTTC | CASSQVDRVYGYTF
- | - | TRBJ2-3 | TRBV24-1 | TGTGCCACCGGGTCCCGGGACAGCACAGATACGCAGTATTTT | CATGSRDSTDTQYF
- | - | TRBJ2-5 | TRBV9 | TGTGCCAGCAGCGTAGACGGCAGGGTAGGGGAGACCCAGTACTTC | CASSVDGRVGETQYF
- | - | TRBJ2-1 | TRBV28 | TGTGCCAGCAGTTCCCCATGGGTTGACGGCTCCTACAATGAGCAGTTCTTC | CASSSPWVDGSYNEQFF
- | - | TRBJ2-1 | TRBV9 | TGTGCCAGCAGCCCACTTATATCCTACAATGAGCAGTTCTTC | CASSPLISYNEQFF
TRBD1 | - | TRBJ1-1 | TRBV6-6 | TGTGCCAGCAGTTACGGGACAGGGGGGAACACTGAAGCTTTCTTT | CASSYGTGGNTEAFF
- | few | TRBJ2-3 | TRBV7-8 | TGTGCCAGCAGCTTACTAGCTAGCTCCACAGATACGCAGTATTTT | CASSLLASSTDTQYF
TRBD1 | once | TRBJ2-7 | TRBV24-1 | TGTGCCACCAGTGATTTGCAACAGGGGGCCTACGAGCAGTACTTC | CATSDLQQGAYEQYF
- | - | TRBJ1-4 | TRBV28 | TGTGCCAGCACTACCCTCAATCCGTGGAAACTGTTTTTT | CASTTLNPWKLFF
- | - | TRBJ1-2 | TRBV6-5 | TGTGCCAGCAGATGGGGGAGGTATGGCTACACCTTC | CASRWGRYGYTF
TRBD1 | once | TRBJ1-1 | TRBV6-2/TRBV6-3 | TGTGCCAGCAGTTACAAAGGGGGCGCGAACACTGAAGCTTTCTTT | CASSYKGGANTEAFF
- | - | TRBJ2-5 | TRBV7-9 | TGTGCCAGCAGCCCCCTCACTTTGGGTCAAGAGACCCAGTACTTC | CASSPLTLGQETQYF
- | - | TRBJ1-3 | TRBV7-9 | TGTGCCAGCAGCATTTTGGGTGTTATAGGACGGCGAAGTACTGCTGGAAACACCATATATTTT | CASSILGVIGRRSTAGNTIYF
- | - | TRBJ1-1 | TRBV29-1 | TGCAGCGTTGAAGAGCAGGGGAACACTGAAGCTTTCTTT | CSVEEQGNTEAFF
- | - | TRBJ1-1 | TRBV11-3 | TGTGCCAGCAGCTTAGCCCCATTGAACACTGAAGCTTTCTTT | CASSLAPLNTEAFF
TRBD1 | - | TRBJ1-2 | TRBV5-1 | TGCGCCAGCAGCTCCCGGACAGGGAACTATGGCTACACCTTC | CASSSRTGNYGYTF
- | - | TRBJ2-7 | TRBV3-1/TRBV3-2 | TGTGCCAGCAGCCGCGACCCGGGCCAGACATCCTACGAGCAGTACTTC | CASSRDPGQTSYEQYF
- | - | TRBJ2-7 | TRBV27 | TGTGCCAGCAGTTTCGCGGGCTACTACGAGCAGTACTTC | CASSFAGYYEQYF
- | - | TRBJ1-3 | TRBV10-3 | TGTGCCATCACCGGGGTCTCCTCTGGAAACACCATATATTTT | CAITGVSSGNTIYF
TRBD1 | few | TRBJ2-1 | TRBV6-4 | TGTGCCAGCAGCGCCGGGACAGGGGGTAGTAATGAGCAGTTCTTC | CASSAGTGGSNEQFF
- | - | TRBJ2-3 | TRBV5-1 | TGCGCCAGCAGCTTGTCACCCCGCCCGGATACGCAGTATTTT | CASSLSPRPDTQYF
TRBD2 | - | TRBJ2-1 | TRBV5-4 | TGTGCCAGCAGCTTGGGACTAGCGGAGCCCAATGAGCAGTTCTTC | CASSLGLAEPNEQFF
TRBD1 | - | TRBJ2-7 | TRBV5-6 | TGTGCCAGCAGCTTGGTAGGGGGCAGTTACGAGCAGTACTTC | CASSLVGGSYEQYF
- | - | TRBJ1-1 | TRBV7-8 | TGTGCCAGCAGCTCCCGCCTGAACACTGAAGCTTTCTTT | CASSSRLNTEAFF
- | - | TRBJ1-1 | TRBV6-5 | TGTGCCGCTCGCGGGGGGCAGGCGGCTGAAGCTTTCTTT | CAARGGQAAEAFF
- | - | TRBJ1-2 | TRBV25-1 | TGTGCCAGCAGTGAGTCTAACTATGGCTACACCTTC | CASSESNYGYTF
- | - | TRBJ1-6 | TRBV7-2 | TGTGCCAGCAGCTCGGAGGGGTATTCACCCCTCCACTTT | CASSSEGYSPLHF
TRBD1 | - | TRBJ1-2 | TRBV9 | TGTGCCAGCAGCGTAGAGGGGGTACAGGGGAGCTATGGCTACACCTTC | CASSVEGVQGSYGYTF
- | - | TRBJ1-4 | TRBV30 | TGTGCCTGGAAGCTTACTAATGAAAAACTGTTTTTT | CAWKLTNEKLFF
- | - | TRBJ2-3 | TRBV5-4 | TGTGCCAGCAGCCCGGACTCCCGCGCAGATACGCAGTATTTT | CASSPDSRADTQYF
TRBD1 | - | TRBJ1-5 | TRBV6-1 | TGTGCCAGCAGTGAAGGGACAGGGGGAAGTCAGCCCCAGCATTTT | CASSEGTGGSQPQHF
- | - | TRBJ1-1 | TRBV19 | TGTGCCAGTATCTCGTATAGGGATGAAGCTTTCTTT | CASISYRDEAFF
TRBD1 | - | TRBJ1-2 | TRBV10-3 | TGTGCCATCAGTGAGCCTACAGGGGGCGGCTACACCTTC | CAISEPTGGGYTF
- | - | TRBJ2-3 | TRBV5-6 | TGTGCCAGCAGCCAGATCACAGATACGCAGTATTTT | CASSQITDTQYF
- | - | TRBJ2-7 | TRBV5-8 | TGTGCCAGCAGCTTGGCTCAGCGTAGGTTCTTC | CASSLAQRRFF
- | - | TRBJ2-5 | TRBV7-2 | TGTGCCAGCAGCCCGGGACATCGCCAAGAGACCCAGTACTTC | CASSPGHRQETQYF
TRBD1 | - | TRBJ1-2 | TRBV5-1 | TGCGCCAGCAGCTTGACCGGGACAGGGGGCGCCAGTTATGGCTACACCTTC | CASSLTGTGGASYGYTF
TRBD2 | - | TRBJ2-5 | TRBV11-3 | TGTGCCAGCAGCTTAGGTACTAGCGGGGAAGAGACCCAGTACTTC | CASSLGTSGEETQYF
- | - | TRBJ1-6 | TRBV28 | TGTGCCAGCAGTCGCGGGGAGGGGGGAGTTTCACCCCTCCACTTT | CASSRGEGGVSPLHF
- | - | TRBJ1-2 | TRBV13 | TGTGCCAGCAGCGTAACCGGGAACCTCAACTATGGCTACACCTTC | CASSVTGNLNYGYTF
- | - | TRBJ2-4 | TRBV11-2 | TGTGCCAGCAGCTTATCATGGGGGGCAGAGTACTTC | CASSLSWGAEYF